This TCR beta chain was sequenced during a study of T cells after yellow fever vaccination. Germline assignment: CDR1 LGHDT and CDR2 YNNKEL (reference sequence). With 0 bases removed from V and 8 bases from J, the gap between germline ends came to 7 bases. CDR3 length equals 12 residues. A single record per CDR3 protein comes from TCRdb applying MiXCR to the 5' RACE reads. The repertoire holds approximately 330,000 distinct CDR3 sequences, with over 3.5% as singletons. This sequence was found in a man between 18 and 29 years old who received the YFV17D yellow fever vaccine. Sequenced here: PBMCs, sampled 5 days after the yellow fever booster vaccination. The chain uses TRBV3-1 and TRBJ1-2; D is ambiguous. The CDR3 is CASSQDMEGYTF. The CDR3 coding sequence is TGTGCCAGCAGCCAAGATATGGAGGGCTACACCTTC.